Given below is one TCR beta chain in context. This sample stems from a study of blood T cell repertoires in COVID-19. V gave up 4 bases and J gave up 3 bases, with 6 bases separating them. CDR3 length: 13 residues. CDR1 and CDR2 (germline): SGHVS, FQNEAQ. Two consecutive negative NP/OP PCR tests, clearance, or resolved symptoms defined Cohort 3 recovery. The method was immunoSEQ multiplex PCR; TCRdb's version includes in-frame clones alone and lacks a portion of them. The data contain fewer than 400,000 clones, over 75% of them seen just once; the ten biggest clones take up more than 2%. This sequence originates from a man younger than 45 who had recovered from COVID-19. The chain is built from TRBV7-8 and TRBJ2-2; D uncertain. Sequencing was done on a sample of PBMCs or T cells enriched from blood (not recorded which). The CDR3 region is CASSWAYTGELFF. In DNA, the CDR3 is TGTGCCAGCAGCTGGGCCTACACCGGGGAGCTGTTTTTT.